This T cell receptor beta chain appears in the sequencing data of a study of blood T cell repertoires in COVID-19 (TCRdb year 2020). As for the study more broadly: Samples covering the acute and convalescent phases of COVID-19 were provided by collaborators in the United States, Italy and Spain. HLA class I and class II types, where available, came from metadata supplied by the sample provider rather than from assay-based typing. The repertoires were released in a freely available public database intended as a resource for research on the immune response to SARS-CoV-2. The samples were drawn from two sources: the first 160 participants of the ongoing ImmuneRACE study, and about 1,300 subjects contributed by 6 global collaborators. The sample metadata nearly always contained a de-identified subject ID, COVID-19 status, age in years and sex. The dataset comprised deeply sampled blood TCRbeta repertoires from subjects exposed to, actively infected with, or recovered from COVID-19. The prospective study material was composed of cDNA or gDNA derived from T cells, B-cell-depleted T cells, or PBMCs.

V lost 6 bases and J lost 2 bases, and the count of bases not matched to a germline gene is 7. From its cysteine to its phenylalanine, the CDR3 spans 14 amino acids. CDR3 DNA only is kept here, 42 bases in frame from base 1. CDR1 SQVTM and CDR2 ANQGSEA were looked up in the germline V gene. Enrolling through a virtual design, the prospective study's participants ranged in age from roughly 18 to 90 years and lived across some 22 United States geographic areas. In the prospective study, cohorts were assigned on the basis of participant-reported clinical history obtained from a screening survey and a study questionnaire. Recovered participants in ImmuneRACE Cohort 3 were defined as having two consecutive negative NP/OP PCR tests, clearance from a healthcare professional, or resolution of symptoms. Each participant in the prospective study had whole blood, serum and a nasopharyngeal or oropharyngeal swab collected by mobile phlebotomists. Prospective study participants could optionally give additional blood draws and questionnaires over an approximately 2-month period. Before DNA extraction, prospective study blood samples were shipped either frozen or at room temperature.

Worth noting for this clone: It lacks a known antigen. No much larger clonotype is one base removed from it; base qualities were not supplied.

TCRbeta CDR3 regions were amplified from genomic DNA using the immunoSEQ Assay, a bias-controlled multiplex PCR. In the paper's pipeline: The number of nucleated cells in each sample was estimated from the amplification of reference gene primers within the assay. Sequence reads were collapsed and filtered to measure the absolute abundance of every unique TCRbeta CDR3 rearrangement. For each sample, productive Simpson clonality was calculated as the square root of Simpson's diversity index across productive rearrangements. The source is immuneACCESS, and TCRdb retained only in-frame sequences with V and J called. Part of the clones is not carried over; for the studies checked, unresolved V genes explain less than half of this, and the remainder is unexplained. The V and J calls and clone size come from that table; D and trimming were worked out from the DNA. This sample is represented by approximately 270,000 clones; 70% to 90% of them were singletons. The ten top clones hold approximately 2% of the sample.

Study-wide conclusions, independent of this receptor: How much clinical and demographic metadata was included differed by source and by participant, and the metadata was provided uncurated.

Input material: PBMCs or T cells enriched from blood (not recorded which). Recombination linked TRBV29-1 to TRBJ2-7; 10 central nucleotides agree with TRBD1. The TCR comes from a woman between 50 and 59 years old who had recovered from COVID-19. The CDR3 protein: CSVEPGTGAYEQYF. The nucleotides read TGCAGCGTGGAACCCGGGACAGGGGCCTACGAGCAGTACTTC.